Listed here are 28 T cell receptor beta chains from one sample, sequenced in a study of multiple sclerosis patients with progressive multifocal leukoencephalopathy. The time point: time of PML onset. The repertoire was sequenced with immunoSEQ multiplex PCR; TCRdb's copy has only in-frame clones and lacks some. The data contain roughly 32,000 clones, about 90% of them singletons. The sample consisted of PBMCs, taken from a patient treated with natalizumab. All receptors derive from a human donor with progressive multifocal leukoencephalopathy.

This clone was seen only once. This rearrangement joins TRBV5-1 to TRBJ2-1; D is undetermined. The germline gives CDR1 SGHRS, CDR2 YFSETQ. The CDR3 is 13 residues long. V lost 4 bases and J 2 bases, leaving 7 bases between the germline ends. CDR3 nucleotides: TGCGCCAGCAGCCCGAGCACCTACAATGAGCAGTTCTTC. It translates to CASSPSTYNEQFF.

The V and J genes are TRBV18 and TRBJ1-3; D may be TRBD1 (6 bases). The CDR3 totals 15 residues. Germline loops: CDR1 KGHSH, CDR2 LQKENI. Trimming left V 4 bases short and J 0 bases short, with 10 bases between. The CDR3 reads CASSLTGDSGNTIYF. The CDR3 DNA follows: TGTGCCAGCTCACTGACAGGTGACTCTGGAAACACCATATATTTT. The full variable domain, in which reference TRBV18 and TRBJ1-3 provide the parts outside the CDR3, is NAGVMQNPRHLVRRRGQEARLRCSPMKGHSHVYWYRQLPEEGLKFMVYLQKENIIDESGMPKERFSAEFPKEGPSILRIQQVVRGDSAAYFCASSLTGDSGNTIYFGEGSWLTVV.

The chain couples TRBV7-3 to TRBJ1-1; tentatively, D is TRBD1 (5 bases). This CDR3 has 12 amino acids. Per the germline V gene, CDR1 is SGHTA and CDR2 is FQGTGA. Between the trimmed V and J ends, which lost 5 bases and 7 bases, there was a span of 11 bases. The CDR3 protein is CASSLTENEAFF. The CDR3 DNA follows: TGTGCCAGCAGCCTGACAGAAAATGAAGCTTTCTTT.

The sample holds one count of this clone. The V and J genes are TRBV19 and TRBJ2-1, with TRBD1 as a possible D gene (5 bases). The CDR3 loop spans 16 amino acids. Germline V CDR1 and CDR2: LNHDA, SQIVND (reference sequence). V was clipped by 3 bases and J by 4 bases, with 16 bases between them. The CDR3 sequence is CASSITRVNRYNEQFF. The CDR3 DNA is TGTGCCAGTAGTATCACCAGGGTGAATCGGTACAATGAGCAGTTCTTC. The variable domain in full, completed from reference TRBV19 and TRBJ2-1, reads DGGITQSPKYLFRKEGQNVTLSCEQNLNHDAMYWYRQDPGQGLRLIYYSQIVNDFQKGDIAEGYSVSREKKESFPLTVTSAQKNPTAFYLCASSITRVNRYNEQFFGPGTRLTVL.

The chain couples TRBV5-5 to TRBJ1-1; D unresolved. Germline lookup yields CDR1 SGHKS and CDR2 YYEKEE (reference sequence). The CDR3 covers 14 residues. V was cut by 4 bases and J by 1 base, with 11 bases left in between. The CDR3: CASSPELWNTEAFF. CDR3 sequence (DNA): TGTGCCAGCAGCCCAGAGCTGTGGAACACTGAAGCTTTCTTT.

This clone was seen just once. The V gene is TRBV28, the J gene TRBJ1-1; D not certain. Trimming stripped 5 bases from V and 0 bases from J, with 13 bases between. Germline CDR1 and CDR2: MDHEN and SYDVKM. The CDR3 contains 15 residues. Here the CDR3 DNA reads TGTGCCAGCAGTCCGGGGAACTGGCTGAACACTGAAGCTTTCTTT. The encoded protein is CASSPGNWLNTEAFF.

CDR3 region: CASSSLLLYGYTF. CDR3 nucleotides: TGTGCCAGCAGTTCCCTCCTACTCTATGGCTACACCTTC. V and J are TRBV6-5 and TRBJ1-2, with D unclear. The V end was cut by 4 bases, the J end by 4 bases, with 10 bases between. Germline assignment: CDR1 MNHEY and CDR2 SVGAGI. The CDR3 is 13 amino acids.

This chain uses TRBV5-1 with TRBJ1-1, with D possibly matching TRBD1 (6 bases). The ends were cut back, 5 bases at V and 1 base at J, with 15 bases in the middle. The CDR3 consists of 15 residues. Per the germline V gene, CDR1 is SGHRS and CDR2 is YFSETQ. This CDR3 is CASRGAGTANTEAFF. The CDR3 DNA reads as TGCGCCAGCAGGGGGGCCGGGACGGCGAACACTGAAGCTTTCTTT.

The chain recombines TRBV5-4 with TRBJ2-5; 12 bases line up with TRBD2. This CDR3 is 15 amino acids long. V gave up 5 bases and J gave up 5 bases; unmatched junction bases: 7. Germline V gives CDR1 SGHNT, CDR2 YYREEE (reference sequence). DNA for the CDR3: TGTGCCAGCAGTTCTCGGACTAGCGGGATGGAGACCCAGTACTTC. Translation: CASSSRTSGMETQYF.

Regarding this clone: One end of the junction does not line up with germline, which may come from a read error. The CDR3 loop is CTSSLNQNTEAFF. CDR3 nucleotide sequence: TGCACCAGCAGCTTGAATCAGAACACTGAAGCTTTCTTT. The gene calls are TRBV5-1 and TRBJ1-1; D is uncertain. The CDR3 contains 13 residues. Germline assignment: CDR1 SGHRS and CDR2 YFSETQ.

Details on this clone: One junction end disagrees with the germline gene, perhaps due to a read error. The chain links TRBV10-3 to TRBJ1-3; D uncertain. This CDR3 has 13 amino acids. CDR1 and CDR2 (germline): ENHRY, SYGVKD. DNA for the CDR3: TGTGCCATCGACGGTGGCTCTGGAAACATCATATATTTT. It codes for CAIDGGSGNIIYF.

This sequence joins TRBV6-5 and TRBJ2-7; TRBD2 might be the D (5 bases). CDR3 length: 13 residues. The germline V gene has CDR1 MNHEY and CDR2 SVGAGI. Trimming took off 6 bases at V and 7 bases at J, with 16 bases between the two ends. The CDR3 sequence is CASRKAGPGEQYF. The CDR3 DNA follows: TGTGCCAGCAGAAAGGCCGGACCGGGGGAGCAGTACTTC.

DNA of the CDR3: TGTGCCAGCAGCCCAACCCAGACAGGGATCTATGGCTACACCTTC. This encodes CASSPTQTGIYGYTF. The chain joins TRBV7-2 to TRBJ1-2, with 7 positions matching TRBD1. This CDR3 comprises 15 residues. Germline CDR1 and CDR2: SGHTA and FQGNSA. The V and J ends lost 5 bases and 4 bases, in that order; junction bases with no gene match: 10.

The CDR3 sequence: CATSRDHLGSYNEQFF. CDR3 in DNA: TGTGCCACCAGCAGAGATCACCTAGGCTCCTACAATGAGCAGTTCTTC. This chain links TRBV15 with TRBJ2-1; D remains unclear. CDR3 length: 16 amino acids. The germline V gene encodes CDR1 LNHNV and CDR2 YYDKDF (reference sequence). Trimming pared 0 bases from V and 0 bases from J, leaving 9 bases between.

Comments on this clone: Distinct nucleotide sequences in the sample also encode this CDR3. The chain has TRBV9 and TRBJ2-7; TRBD2 aligns across 7 bases. This CDR3 is 14 amino acids long. Trimming removed 0 bases from V and 0 bases from J; junction bases left unmatched: 0. Germline values: CDR1 SGDLS, CDR2 YYNGEE. The CDR3 sequence: CASSVASGSYEQYF. DNA for the CDR3: TGTGCCAGCAGCGTAGCTAGCGGCTCCTACGAGCAGTACTTC.

The chain couples TRBV12-5 to TRBJ1-5, with no clear D. The CDR3 length is 16 residues. Trimming removed 2 bases at V and 7 bases at J, with 18 bases between. Germline CDR1 reads LGHNT; CDR2 reads FRNRAP. The CDR3 spells CASGLYDLSLAQPQHF. The CDR3 DNA sequence: TGTGCTAGTGGTTTGTACGACTTATCCCTGGCGCAGCCCCAGCATTTT.

The chain has TRBV27 and TRBJ1-1, with D uncertain. V lost 4 bases, J lost 8 bases, and 14 bases lay in between. The CDR3 is 13 amino acids. Germline V lookup: CDR1 MNHEY, CDR2 SMNVEV (reference sequence). The CDR3 DNA reads TGTGCCAGCAGTTCATCAGTCTTACCCGAAGCTTTCTTT. The encoded protein is CASSSSVLPEAFF.

V and J are TRBV7-9 and TRBJ2-7, with a possible D match to TRBD2 (6 bases). V lost 5 bases and J 4 bases, leaving 18 bases between the germline ends. The CDR3 spans 15 residues. In germline, CDR1 is SEHNR, CDR2 FQNEAQ (reference sequence). In nucleotides, the CDR3 is TGTGCCAGCAGCCTTGGAGGGACCGCGACTTACGAGCAGTACTTC. Amino acid sequence: CASSLGGTATYEQYF.

This chain links TRBV29-1 with TRBJ1-2, with 9 positions matching TRBD1. This CDR3 spans 14 amino acids. V shed 6 bases and J 7 bases; nucleotides not matched to a gene: 12. Per the germline V gene, CDR1 is SQVTM and CDR2 is ANQGSEA. CDR3 bases: TGCAGCGTCTACACCGGGACAGGGAAACGTGGCTACACCTTC. It yields the protein CSVYTGTGKRGYTF.

The rearrangement joins TRBV11-2 to TRBJ2-1, with 7 bases that match TRBD2. Germline V CDR1 and CDR2: SGHAT, FQNNGV. This CDR3 contains 13 residues. V lost 6 bases to trimming and J lost 9 bases; unmatched junction nucleotides: 8. CDR3 in DNA: TGTGCCAGCAGACGCTTGGGGGGGACTGAGCAGTTCTTC. It codes for CASRRLGGTEQFF.

The V and J genes are TRBV7-9 and TRBJ2-1, with 12 bases identical to TRBD2. From germline, CDR1 is SEHNR and CDR2 FQNEAQ (reference sequence). The CDR3 runs 14 residues. J gave up 6 bases and V 5 bases, and 2 bases lay outside the gene matches. The CDR3 DNA sequence: TGTGCCAGCAGCGGACTAGCGGGACTCAATGAGCAGTTCTTC. This codes for CASSGLAGLNEQFF. Full variable domain (outside the CDR3, taken from reference TRBV7-9 and TRBJ2-1): DTGVSQNPRHKITKRGQNVTFRCDPISEHNRLYWYRQTLGQGPEFLTYFQNEAQLEKSRLLSDRFSAERPKGSFSTLEIQRTEQGDSAMYLCASSGLAGLNEQFFGPGTRLTVL.

The V gene is TRBV28, the J gene TRBJ2-5; D call uncertain. The J call may be incorrect, as the DNA end agrees better with TRBJ2-7. Germline V lookup: CDR1 MDHEN, CDR2 SYDVKM. The CDR3 has 14 residues. CDR3 sequence: CASSIPGRSYEQYF. Written as DNA, the CDR3 is TGTGCCAGCAGTATCCCTGGTCGCTCCTACGAGCAGTACTTC.

The chain links TRBV4-1 to TRBJ1-3; D is undetermined. The CDR3 is made up of 14 amino acids. V was trimmed by 2 bases and J by 2 bases, leaving 7 bases between them. The germline CDR1 and CDR2 sequences are MGHRA and YSYEKL. The CDR3 DNA reads as TGCGCCAGCAGCCAACTTGCAACTGGAAACACCATATATTTT. It translates to CASSQLATGNTIYF.

In its sample, this clone was seen once. V and J are TRBV11-2 and TRBJ2-7; TRBD2 might be the D (6 bases). CDR3 length equals 14 residues. V was cut by 5 bases and J by 0 bases, with 11 bases left in between. Germline CDR1 SGHAT, CDR2 FQNNGV. The CDR3 spells CASSPGGVSYEQYF. CDR3 bases: TGTGCCAGCAGCCCCGGCGGGGTCTCCTACGAGCAGTACTTC.

The sample holds a few counts of this clone. This sequence joins TRBV2 and TRBJ2-4; D might be TRBD1 or TRBD2, each matching 6 bases. Trimming pared 1 base from V and 15 bases from J, leaving 22 bases between. The CDR3 spans 15 residues. CDR1 and CDR2 from the germline V gene are SNHLY and FYNNEI. The CDR3 nucleotides read TGTGCCAGCAGTGAAGTTGGTGCGGTTTCCGAGGGGGGGTACTTC. Protein product: CASSEVGAVSEGGYF.

The chain uses TRBV11-2 and TRBJ2-7; D unclear. V dropped 2 bases and J dropped 3 bases, with 5 bases sitting between them. The CDR3 is made up of 12 amino acids. In germline, CDR1 is SGHAT, CDR2 FQNNGV. CDR3 in DNA: TGTGCCAGCAGCTTATCCAGCTACGAGCAGTACTTC. Residues: CASSLSSYEQYF.

V gene TRBV28 combines with J gene TRBJ1-4, with a possible D match to TRBD1 (5 bases). CDR1 is MDHEN, CDR2 SYDVKM, per germline. V was cut by 7 bases and J by 8 bases, with 17 bases left in between. The CDR3 totals 14 residues. CDR3 DNA: TGTGCCAGCACCTCCACAGGAGGAAGCGAAAAACTGTTTTTT. Translation: CASTSTGGSEKLFF.

This chain uses TRBV7-9 with TRBJ2-1; 13 bases are a match to TRBD2. With V trimmed by 4 bases and J by 4 bases, 7 bases remained unmatched. The CDR3 runs 17 residues. Germline CDR1 SEHNR, CDR2 FQNEAQ (reference sequence). The CDR3 spells CASSWPTGLAGYNEQFF. The CDR3 DNA follows: TGTGCCAGCAGCTGGCCGACGGGACTAGCGGGGTACAATGAGCAGTTCTTC. The whole variable domain, remainder taken from reference TRBV7-9 and TRBJ2-1, is DTGVSQNPRHKITKRGQNVTFRCDPISEHNRLYWYRQTLGQGPEFLTYFQNEAQLEKSRLLSDRFSAERPKGSFSTLEIQRTEQGDSAMYLCASSWPTGLAGYNEQFFGPGTRLTVL.